This T cell receptor beta chain stems from a study of radiotherapy plus CTLA-4 blockade in lung cancer. For the study at large: Patients showed objective responses in 15% to 20% of cases, and disease control was achieved by under 40%.

Per the germline V gene, CDR1 is SNHLY and CDR2 is FYNNEI. The V segment lost 1 base and the J segment 3 bases; nucleotides outside the gene matches: 5. CDR3 length: 17 residues. A remark on this clone: Its antigen is as yet unknown.

The study's findings and limits: TCR clones of tumor origin grew in blood after radiotherapy plus ipilimumab.

Focal radiation plus CTLA-4 blockade with ipilimumab was administered to patients who had chemo-refractory metastatic non-small-cell lung cancer. The data were produced by immunoSEQ multiplex PCR, yet TCRdb's version contains in-frame clones alone and is incomplete. This table holds roughly 66,000 clones, about 80% found once. The specimen comprised peripheral blood, sampled from a patient treated with radiotherapy plus ipilimumab. This TCR was sampled from a human donor with non-small cell lung cancer who had a partial response to radiotherapy plus ipilimumab. The chain carries TRBV2 and TRBJ2-2, with 10 bases identical to TRBD2. CDR3 nucleotides: TGTGCCAGCAGTGAAGTTTTGCTAGCGGGAGACACCGGGGAGCTGTTTTTT. Translated: CASSEVLLAGDTGELFF.